This paragraph covers one T cell receptor (beta chain) sequence. The antigen remains unidentified. The data were obtained in a study of CD8+ T cells in alopecia areata. Study-wide results and limits: Clonality exceeded that of normal scalp in lesional scalp, most notably in alopecia totalis/universalis.

After isolation, RNA underwent reverse transcription to generate cDNA as the sequencing template. Data came from immunoSEQ multiplex PCR; TCRdb stores just in-frame clones and leaves some out. The sample contains 90,000 to 120,000 clones, about four fifths of which appear only once. CDR3 length equals 14 residues. V lost 0 bases to trimming and J lost 3 bases, with 8 bases between them. CDR1 SGHVS and CDR2 FQNEAQ come from the germline V gene. The sample's treatment: oral pan-JAK inhibitor, 5-10 mg twice daily. The material was CD8+ T cells sorted from blood, obtained at week 24, from a patient treated with tofacitinib. The rearrangement joins TRBV7-8 to TRBJ2-5; D gene uncertain. This clonotype was sampled from a human donor with alopecia areata. The CDR3 region has the DNA TGTGCCAGCAGCTTAGCCGGGTTGGAAGAGACCCAGTACTTC. It specifies CASSLAGLEETQYF.